This T cell receptor beta chain was identified in a study of shared clonotypes between healthy human individuals (dated by TCRdb to 2018 to 2020). About the full investigation: The cohort included a few men and a couple of women between 18 and 49 years of age. Blood TCR repertoires of a handful of healthy adults were deeply sequenced to estimate repertoire size and the extent of clonotype sharing between individuals. Per donor, three plates each were used for CD4 naive and CD4 memory, two for CD8 naive, and one for CD8 memory. Between about 0.8 and 9 billion PBMCs per donor were obtained by leukapheresis. To increase sequencing depth and limit assay-specific biases, TCR repertoire library preparation and sequencing were carried out by different laboratories using diverse techniques.

The donors were healthy, HIV-negative adults who had no recently reported acute infections or vaccinations. Every donor was a Caucasian adult living in Nashville, Tennessee, USA. CD4+ T cells were enriched through magnetic negative selection, after which naive cells were positively selected on CD45RA and the remaining negative fraction served as the memory subset. After blood collection by leukapheresis, PBMCs were isolated using Ficoll-Histopaque density gradient centrifugation and then cryopreserved in the vapor phase of liquid nitrogen. Analytical flow cytometry was used to check the purity and quantity of every magnetically sorted T cell population. Genomic DNA was isolated from every sorted fraction and measured by UV absorbance on a Nanodrop 2000c. Here is what the overall study found, with its caveats: Naive subsets generally had larger estimated clonotype richness than memory subsets did. Pairwise subsampling indicated that sequencing depth was expected to affect the degree of clonotype sharing among donors. The genetic and exposure-history diversity represented was limited by the small number of donors. Even with the large sequencing depth, rarefaction of the sorted-subset datasets indicated that sequencing was incomplete. About 5% of naive CD4, 3.5% of naive CD8, approximately 2.2% of memory CD4, and about 0.4% of memory CD8 clonotypes were shared across a few donors. Clonotypes shared by all four sorted-subset donors showed higher generation probabilities than non-shared clonotypes. Sampling was restricted to blood, and TCR repertoires in tissue are likely to differ from TCR repertoires in blood.

TCR CDR3 regions were amplified from genomic DNA by multiplex PCR using the deep immunoSEQ assay. Extracted genomic DNA from each cell subset was distributed evenly across all wells of several immunoSEQ 96-well plates, and each plate was treated as a replicate. For sorted subsets, 200 to 250 ng genomic DNA, equal to approximately 30,000 T cell genomes, was loaded into each replicate PCR. The purified libraries were quantified using a Qubit 3.0 fluorometer, sized with a Bioanalyzer 2100, and then quantified again using the KAPA Library Quantification kit. Each immunoSEQ 96-well plate was sequenced on its own single-read 150-cycle Illumina NextSeq 550 flow cell. The authors' pipeline ran thus. The immunoSEQ output contained only junctional sequences without quality scores, so filtering could not match that applied to full-length reads. Sequences were annotated with PyIR, a Python wrapper for IgBLAST v1.9, using IMGT germline references to assign V/J genes and CDR3. Reads were filtered out if the reads had weak V/J assignments (E-value above 1e-6), no CDR3, stop codons, out-of-frame junctions, or ambiguous translated residues. V3J clonotypes were defined as sequences sharing an identical inferred V gene, J gene, and CDR3 amino acid sequence. The percentage overlap between two repertoires was calculated by dividing the number of shared unique clonotypes by the size of the smaller repertoire. Richness of each repertoire was evaluated using RTK rarefaction, the Chao1 estimator, and Recon v2.1 estimates of unobserved clonotypes. Generation probabilities were computed with OLGA for all TCRbeta clonotypes obtained by the gDNA method from a few donors. Imported from immuneACCESS, the table was reduced by TCRdb to in-frame sequences with V and J called. These copies leave out some clones; in studies compared against another copy, an unresolved V gene accounts for under half, and the cause of the remainder is not known. V, J and clone size derive from that table, while D and trimming were established from the DNA sequence. This sample has approximately 980,000 clones in its table, and roughly 72% of those were observed once. The ten biggest clones cover around 1.4% of the sample.

Only a few counts were recorded for this clone. Its antigen is currently not known. Base qualities are missing; no much larger clone stands one base away. From V the trimming removes 3 bases and from J it removes 2 bases, while the gene matches leave 3 bases of the junction unaccounted for. The CDR3 has 15 amino acids, counting the end cysteine and phenylalanine. Only the CDR3 region is kept as DNA, spanning 45 bases read in frame from base 1. Per the germline V gene, KGHSH is the CDR1 and LQKENI is the CDR2. This sequence was found in a young man in good health. The rearrangement joined TRBV18 to TRBJ2-7, with 11 middle bases fitting TRBD1. Sequencing input: memory CD4+ T cells sorted from blood. The label giving this sample's cell subset or site can be read as: CD45RA-negative fraction. The bases read TGTGCCAGCTCACCTCGGGGACAGGGGGCCTACGAGCAGTACTTC. It encodes CASSPRGQGAYEQYF. The full variable domain, with segments outside the CDR3 supplied by the reference TRBV18 and TRBJ2-7 proteins, appears as NAGVMQNPRHLVRRRGQEARLRCSPMKGHSHVYWYRQLPEEGLKFMVYLQKENIIDESGMPKERFSAEFPKEGPSILRIQQVVRGDSAAYFCASSPRGQGAYEQYFGPGTRLTVT.